The rows below give T cell receptor beta chains drawn from one sample of a study of blood T cells in healthy people across ages. TCRdb re-called the 5' RACE reads through MiXCR, storing one row per CDR3 protein. The sample lists 1.5 million to 2 million distinct CDR3 sequences; about 30% were seen once. Sequencing was performed on blood. The receptors were sampled from a woman in her twenties or thirties in good health. Both conserved end residues are part of each CDR3. Fields, in order: clone size, D gene, J gene, V gene, CDR3 length, CDR3 protein, CDR3 DNA. D genes are given only for firm matches. Clone size appears in some rows only: once, few, many, or a class for an expanded clone.

abundance: -
d_gene: TRBD2
j_gene: TRBJ2-5
v_gene: TRBV9
len: 15
CDR3aa: CASSVVASGKETQYF
CDR3nt: TGTGCCAGCAGCGTAGTAGCTAGCGGAAAAGAGACCCAGTACTTC

abundance: many
d_gene: TRBD1
j_gene: TRBJ2-5
v_gene: TRBV6-5
len: 14
CDR3aa: CATGTGARKETQYF
CDR3nt: TGTGCCACCGGGACAGGGGCGCGGAAAGAGACCCAGTACTTC

abundance: many
d_gene: TRBD2
j_gene: TRBJ2-1
v_gene: TRBV20-1
len: 17
CDR3aa: CSASSGGASGERDEQFF
CDR3nt: TGCAGTGCTAGTTCCGGTGGGGCTAGCGGGGAGAGGGATGAGCAGTTCTTC

abundance: -
d_gene: -
j_gene: TRBJ1-2
v_gene: TRBV29-1
len: 13
CDR3aa: CSVERYRRGGYTF
CDR3nt: TGCAGCGTTGAACGTTACAGGAGAGGTGGCTACACCTTC

abundance: few
d_gene: -
j_gene: TRBJ2-3
v_gene: TRBV20-1
len: 13
CDR3aa: CSADKADTDTQYF
CDR3nt: TGCAGTGCTGATAAAGCAGACACAGATACGCAGTATTTT

abundance: once
d_gene: -
j_gene: TRBJ1-1
v_gene: TRBV20-1
len: 13
CDR3aa: CSAERVQTTEAFF
CDR3nt: TGCAGTGCTGAGCGGGTGCAGACCACTGAAGCTTTCTTT

abundance: -
d_gene: -
j_gene: TRBJ1-1
v_gene: TRBV20-1
len: 12
CDR3aa: CSARGGVTEAFF
CDR3nt: TGCAGTGCTAGAGGAGGGGTCACTGAAGCTTTCTTT

abundance: -
d_gene: -
j_gene: TRBJ1-6
v_gene: TRBV6-5
len: 15
CDR3aa: CASSPERGYNSPLHF
CDR3nt: TGTGCCAGCAGCCCGGAGCGGGGGTATAATTCACCCCTCCACTTT

abundance: -
d_gene: -
j_gene: TRBJ2-7
v_gene: TRBV11-2
len: 14
CDR3aa: CTSSHPGSPYEQYF
CDR3nt: TGTACCAGCAGCCACCCTGGAAGCCCCTACGAGCAGTACTTC

abundance: -
d_gene: TRBD1
j_gene: TRBJ1-1
v_gene: TRBV20-1
len: 13
CDR3aa: CSAKDRVDTEAFF
CDR3nt: TGCAGTGCTAAAGACAGGGTGGACACTGAAGCTTTCTTT

abundance: many
d_gene: TRBD2
j_gene: TRBJ2-5
v_gene: TRBV6-5
len: 15
CDR3aa: CASSYTSGGGETQYF
CDR3nt: TGTGCCAGCAGTTATACTAGCGGAGGCGGCGAGACCCAGTACTTC

abundance: -
d_gene: -
j_gene: TRBJ2-2
v_gene: TRBV20-1
len: 14
CDR3aa: CSASTGRSTGELLF
CDR3nt: TGCAGTGCTAGTACCGGGCGGAGCACCGGGGAGCTGTTGTTT

abundance: -
d_gene: TRBD2
j_gene: TRBJ2-3
v_gene: TRBV7-2
len: 16
CDR3aa: CASSPSSGGVGDTQYF
CDR3nt: TGTGCCAGCAGCCCTTCTTCGGGAGGGGTAGGGGATACGCAGTATTTT

abundance: -
d_gene: -
j_gene: TRBJ2-5
v_gene: TRBV10-3
len: 15
CDR3aa: CAISESTGLGETQYF
CDR3nt: TGTGCCATCAGTGAGTCGACCGGGTTGGGAGAGACCCAGTACTTC

abundance: -
d_gene: TRBD1
j_gene: TRBJ1-2
v_gene: TRBV3-1
len: 14
CDR3aa: CASSGQDRVYGYTF
CDR3nt: TGTGCCAGCAGCGGTCAGGACAGGGTATATGGCTACACCTTC

abundance: few
d_gene: -
j_gene: TRBJ2-1
v_gene: TRBV12-5
len: 19
CDR3aa: CASGWVVQARKSSYNEQFF
CDR3nt: TGTGCTAGTGGTTGGGTAGTGCAAGCGCGGAAGAGCTCCTACAATGAGCAGTTCTTC

abundance: many
d_gene: -
j_gene: TRBJ2-7
v_gene: TRBV27
len: 13
CDR3aa: CASSATPSYEQYF
CDR3nt: TGTGCCAGCAGTGCCACCCCCTCCTACGAGCAGTACTTC

abundance: few
d_gene: TRBD2
j_gene: TRBJ2-1
v_gene: TRBV20-1
len: 15
CDR3aa: CSVRDWGLGIEEQFF
CDR3nt: TGCAGTGTTAGAGATTGGGGACTAGGGATAGAGGAGCAGTTCTTC

abundance: -
d_gene: -
j_gene: TRBJ2-7
v_gene: TRBV28
len: 15
CDR3aa: CASSLVTRGSYEQYF
CDR3nt: TGTGCCAGCAGTTTAGTCACAAGGGGCAGCTACGAGCAGTACTTC

abundance: many
d_gene: -
j_gene: TRBJ2-7
v_gene: TRBV20-1
len: 14
CDR3aa: CSARDGWTSGEQYF
CDR3nt: TGCAGTGCTAGAGATGGGTGGACCTCCGGCGAGCAGTACTTC

abundance: few
d_gene: TRBD2
j_gene: TRBJ2-1
v_gene: TRBV6-5
len: 16
CDR3aa: CASSRRGSGSYNEQFF
CDR3nt: TGTGCCAGCAGTCGGCGGGGTAGCGGGAGTTACAATGAGCAGTTCTTC

abundance: few
d_gene: TRBD2
j_gene: TRBJ2-1
v_gene: TRBV15
len: 18
CDR3aa: CATSKGLAGGSSYNEQFF
CDR3nt: TGTGCCACCAGCAAAGGACTAGCGGGAGGGAGCTCCTACAATGAGCAGTTCTTC

abundance: -
d_gene: -
j_gene: TRBJ2-7
v_gene: TRBV5-1
len: 15
CDR3aa: CASSLVPEEYNEQYF
CDR3nt: TGCGCCAGCAGCTTGGTCCCAGAAGAATACAATGAGCAGTACTTC

abundance: once
d_gene: -
j_gene: TRBJ1-2
v_gene: TRBV5-5
len: 13
CDR3aa: CASSFDPSEGYTF
CDR3nt: TGTGCCAGCAGCTTTGACCCCTCGGAAGGCTACACCTTC

abundance: few
d_gene: TRBD1
j_gene: TRBJ2-7
v_gene: TRBV30
len: 13
CDR3aa: CAWSGDRGYEQYF
CDR3nt: TGTGCCTGGAGTGGTGACAGGGGCTACGAGCAGTACTTC

abundance: -
d_gene: -
j_gene: TRBJ2-7
v_gene: TRBV10-3
len: 16
CDR3aa: CAISEAVSGPFAEQYF
CDR3nt: TGTGCCATCAGTGAGGCGGTTAGCGGACCCTTCGCCGAGCAGTACTTC

abundance: few
d_gene: TRBD2
j_gene: TRBJ2-7
v_gene: TRBV20-1
len: 15
CDR3aa: CSASTSSGGRDEQYF
CDR3nt: TGCAGTGCTAGCACCTCTAGCGGGGGGAGGGACGAGCAGTACTTC

abundance: few
d_gene: TRBD2
j_gene: TRBJ2-1
v_gene: TRBV5-1
len: 16
CDR3aa: CASSLRAGGQNNEQFF
CDR3nt: TGCGCCAGCAGCTTGCGAGCGGGGGGGCAAAACAATGAGCAGTTCTTC

abundance: -
d_gene: TRBD2
j_gene: TRBJ2-1
v_gene: TRBV12-3/TRBV12-4
len: 14
CDR3aa: CASHPGLADREQFF
CDR3nt: TGTGCCAGCCACCCGGGACTAGCAGACAGAGAGCAGTTCTTC

abundance: few
d_gene: -
j_gene: TRBJ2-3
v_gene: TRBV15
len: 15
CDR3aa: CATSRDVEPTDTQYF
CDR3nt: TGTGCCACCAGCAGAGATGTGGAGCCCACAGATACGCAGTATTTT

abundance: -
d_gene: -
j_gene: TRBJ2-5
v_gene: TRBV6-2/TRBV6-3
len: 14
CDR3aa: CASRRSGQQETQYF
CDR3nt: TGTGCCAGCAGACGAAGCGGACAGCAAGAGACCCAGTACTTC

abundance: many
d_gene: TRBD2
j_gene: TRBJ2-1
v_gene: TRBV7-2
len: 15
CDR3aa: CASSFSGTSYNEQFF
CDR3nt: TGTGCCAGCAGCTTTAGCGGGACGTCCTACAATGAGCAGTTCTTC

abundance: few
d_gene: TRBD1
j_gene: TRBJ1-2
v_gene: TRBV6-6
len: 13
CDR3aa: CASTEGAGGGYTF
CDR3nt: TGTGCCAGCACCGAGGGGGCAGGCGGCGGCTACACCTTC

abundance: -
d_gene: TRBD2
j_gene: TRBJ2-7
v_gene: TRBV6-2/TRBV6-3
len: 18
CDR3aa: CASRRRTSGGLATYEQYF
CDR3nt: TGTGCCAGCAGACGCCGGACTAGCGGGGGGCTGGCGACCTACGAGCAGTACTTC

abundance: many
d_gene: TRBD2
j_gene: TRBJ2-1
v_gene: TRBV20-1
len: 18
CDR3aa: CSASPGTSGRFSYNEQFF
CDR3nt: TGCAGTGCTAGTCCCGGGACTAGCGGGAGGTTCTCCTACAATGAGCAGTTCTTC

abundance: -
d_gene: -
j_gene: TRBJ1-5
v_gene: TRBV6-2/TRBV6-3
len: 13
CDR3aa: CASRVNGELPQHF
CDR3nt: TGTGCCAGCAGAGTTAACGGGGAGCTGCCCCAGCATTTT

abundance: -
d_gene: -
j_gene: TRBJ2-3
v_gene: TRBV20-1
len: 14
CDR3aa: CSARHNAGTDTQYF
CDR3nt: TGCAGTGCTAGACACAATGCGGGTACAGATACGCAGTATTTT

abundance: -
d_gene: -
j_gene: TRBJ1-2
v_gene: TRBV7-9
len: 15
CDR3aa: CASSLSGEFDYGYTF
CDR3nt: TGTGCCAGCAGCTTATCTGGCGAATTTGATTATGGCTACACCTTC

abundance: many
d_gene: TRBD2
j_gene: TRBJ2-1
v_gene: TRBV20-1
len: 16
CDR3aa: CSARVASGPSYNEQFF
CDR3nt: TGCAGTGCTAGAGTGGCTAGCGGGCCGTCCTACAATGAGCAGTTCTTC

abundance: few
d_gene: TRBD1
j_gene: TRBJ2-7
v_gene: TRBV12-5
len: 13
CDR3aa: CASGSTGSYEQYF
CDR3nt: TGTGCTAGTGGCTCGACAGGGTCCTACGAGCAGTACTTC

abundance: few
d_gene: -
j_gene: TRBJ2-7
v_gene: TRBV10-3
len: 14
CDR3aa: CTISASGGRVEQYF
CDR3nt: TGTACCATCAGTGCCTCGGGGGGCCGAGTCGAGCAGTACTTC

abundance: few
d_gene: TRBD1
j_gene: TRBJ2-7
v_gene: TRBV20-1
len: 13
CDR3aa: CSAPGQGGNEQYF
CDR3nt: TGCAGTGCTCCTGGACAGGGAGGCAATGAGCAGTACTTC

abundance: -
d_gene: TRBD1
j_gene: TRBJ1-2
v_gene: TRBV13
len: 16
CDR3aa: CASSSGQGEGSNGYTF
CDR3nt: TGTGCCAGCAGCTCGGGACAGGGAGAGGGATCGAATGGCTACACCTTC

abundance: -
d_gene: -
j_gene: TRBJ2-1
v_gene: TRBV15
len: 15
CDR3aa: CASRRDKGGVNEQFF
CDR3nt: TGTGCCAGCCGCCGGGATAAAGGTGGGGTCAATGAGCAGTTCTTC

abundance: few
d_gene: -
j_gene: TRBJ1-2
v_gene: TRBV2
len: 14
CDR3aa: CASSEVPGAYGYTF
CDR3nt: TGTGCCAGCAGTGAAGTTCCGGGGGCGTATGGCTACACCTTC

abundance: -
d_gene: -
j_gene: TRBJ2-3
v_gene: TRBV7-2
len: 16
CDR3aa: CASSLVAVITADMQYF
CDR3nt: TGTGCCAGCAGCTTAGTTGCGGTCATTACTGCGGATATGCAGTATTTT

abundance: -
d_gene: -
j_gene: TRBJ2-4
v_gene: TRBV20-1
len: 15
CDR3aa: CSANDPRTSASIQYF
CDR3nt: TGCAGTGCTAACGACCCCCGAACATCCGCAAGCATTCAGTACTTC

abundance: -
d_gene: -
j_gene: TRBJ2-3
v_gene: TRBV5-1
len: 13
CDR3aa: CASSWLGADTQYF
CDR3nt: TGCGCCAGCAGTTGGCTAGGCGCAGATACGCAGTATTTT

abundance: -
d_gene: -
j_gene: TRBJ1-1
v_gene: TRBV12-5
len: 15
CDR3aa: CASGLVTSMNTEAFF
CDR3nt: TGTGCTAGTGGTTTGGTTACATCCATGAACACTGAAGCTTTCTTT

abundance: -
d_gene: -
j_gene: TRBJ2-3
v_gene: TRBV12-3/TRBV12-4
len: 15
CDR3aa: CASSRQSQNADTQYF
CDR3nt: TGTGCCAGCAGTCGACAGTCGCAGAACGCAGATACGCAGTATTTT

abundance: few
d_gene: TRBD1
j_gene: TRBJ2-4
v_gene: TRBV27
len: 13
CDR3aa: CASSFSDRSQQYF
CDR3nt: TGTGCCAGCAGTTTCTCGGACAGGTCTCAGCAGTACTTC